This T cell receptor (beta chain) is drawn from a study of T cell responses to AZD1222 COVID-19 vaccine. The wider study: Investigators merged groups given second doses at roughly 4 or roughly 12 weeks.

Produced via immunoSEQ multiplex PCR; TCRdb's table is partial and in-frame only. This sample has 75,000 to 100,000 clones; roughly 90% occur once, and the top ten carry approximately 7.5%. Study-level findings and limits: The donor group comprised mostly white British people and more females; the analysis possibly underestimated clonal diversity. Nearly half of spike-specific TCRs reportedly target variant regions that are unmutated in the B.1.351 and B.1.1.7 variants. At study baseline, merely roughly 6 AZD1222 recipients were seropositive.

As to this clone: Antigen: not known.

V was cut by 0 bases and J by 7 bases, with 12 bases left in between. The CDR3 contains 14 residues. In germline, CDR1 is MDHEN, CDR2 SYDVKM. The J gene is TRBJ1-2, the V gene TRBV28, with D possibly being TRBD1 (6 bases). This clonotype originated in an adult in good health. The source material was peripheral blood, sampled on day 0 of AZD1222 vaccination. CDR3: CASSLWGGQSGYTF. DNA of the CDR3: TGTGCCAGCAGTTTATGGGGGGGGCAGAGTGGCTACACCTTC.